The 5 T cell receptor beta chains below all came from one sample that was sequenced in a study of T cell clones after liver transplantation. Some clones are missing from TCRdb's copy, which holds only in-frame ones; the method was immunoSEQ multiplex PCR. This repertoire shows more than 95,000 clones, roughly 80% found once; its top ten account for approximately 0.93%. This specimen was CD4+ T cells from blood, taken before liver transplant. These receptor sequences come from a human donor who received a liver transplant.

The rearrangement joins TRBV18 to TRBJ1-5; tentatively, D is TRBD1 (5 bases). The CDR3 totals 16 residues. CDR1 and CDR2 from the germline V gene are KGHSH and LQKENI. V dropped 0 bases and J dropped 3 bases, with 12 bases sitting between them. The CDR3 nucleotides read TGTGCCAGCTCACCACCCTCCGGCAGGGTCAATCAGCCCCAGCATTTT. Its translation: CASSPPSGRVNQPQHF.

This clone was counted a few times. The chain is built from TRBV7-6 and TRBJ2-7; no firm D call. V was trimmed by 5 bases and J by 4 bases, leaving 12 bases between them. The CDR3 covers 13 residues. CDR1 and CDR2 from the germline V gene are SGHVS and FNYEAQ. The CDR3 DNA follows: TGTGCCAGCAGCAAAGCACAGATTTACGAGCAGTACTTC. This translates into CASSKAQIYEQYF.

The genes are TRBV7-2 and TRBJ2-1; no clear D gene. The V gene's germline CDR1 is SGHTA and CDR2 FQGNSA. This CDR3 spans 12 amino acids. Trimming left V 8 bases short and J 10 bases short, with 15 bases between. The chain's CDR3 is CASGFSVYEQFF. The DNA of the CDR3 is TGTGCCAGCGGTTTCAGTGTTTACGAGCAGTTCTTC.

The chain is built from TRBV28 and TRBJ1-1; the D gene is possibly TRBD1 (5 bases). From germline, CDR1 is MDHEN and CDR2 SYDVKM. V gave up 7 bases and J gave up 3 bases, with 9 bases separating them. The CDR3 is 12 amino acids. This CDR3 reads CASKGTHTEAFF. CDR3 bases: TGTGCCAGCAAAGGGACCCACACTGAAGCTTTCTTT.

This chain joins TRBV4-1 and TRBJ2-7; 9 bases are shared with TRBD1. V dropped 2 bases and J dropped 1; count of bases not matched to a gene: 6. CDR1 and CDR2 from the germline V gene are MGHRA and YSYEKL. The CDR3 extends over 16 amino acids. The CDR3 DNA follows: TGCGCCAGCAGCCAATATTCCGGGACAGGGTCCTACGAGCAGTACTTC. This translates into CASSQYSGTGSYEQYF.